These 5 T cell receptor beta chains originate from one sample sequenced in a study of cytomegalovirus exposure and HLA in healthy donors. With 60 Vbeta and 13 Jbeta primers, the PCR was carried out. Profiling relied on immunoSEQ multiplex PCR, and the TCRdb table lists in-frame clones only, not all of them. Among approximately 150,000 clones listed, approximately 73% were seen once. The sequenced sample consisted of PBMCs. The receptors originated from a man younger than 45 in good health and CMV-seropositive.

In its sample, this clone was seen a few times. The chain recombines TRBV6-6 with TRBJ2-3; 8 bases fit TRBD1. This CDR3 region has 15 residues. The germline V gene encodes CDR1 MNHNY and CDR2 SVGAGI (reference sequence). V lost 4 bases, J lost 5 bases, and 8 bases stayed unmatched. CDR3 nucleotide sequence: TGTGCCAGCAGTTCCCAGGGGGCGCTGGGAGATACGCAGTATTTT. It yields the protein CASSSQGALGDTQYF.

This clone was recorded only once. The chain is built from TRBV7-6 and TRBJ2-2, with 8 bases aligning to TRBD1. The CDR3 consists of 15 residues. Germline trimming cut 3 bases from V and 8 bases from J; bases unmatched to any gene: 8. Germline loops: CDR1 SGHVS, CDR2 FNYEAQ. The CDR3 DNA sequence: TGTGCCAGCAGCTTGGGACAGGCGGCCTCGGGGGAGCTGTTTTTT. It codes for CASSLGQAASGELFF.

This chain joins TRBV6-6 and TRBJ1-1, with 8 bases lining up with TRBD1. This CDR3 has 16 amino acids. Germline V CDR1 and CDR2: MNHNY, SVGAGI (reference sequence). J lost 4 bases, V lost 8 bases, and 15 bases had no gene match. The CDR3 DNA follows: TGTGCCAGCGCCCTCGGAGGGCAGGGGGCGTCCACTGAAGCTTTCTTT. Translated, it gives CASALGGQGASTEAFF.

About this clone itself: Its ends do not fully match the called genes, so a read error is possible. The V call is TRBV7-9, the J call TRBJ2-7, with 7 bases fitting TRBD2. Germline values: CDR1 SEHNR, CDR2 FQNEAQ (reference sequence). CDR3 length equals 14 residues. The CDR3 DNA follows: TGTTCCAGCAGCTTTGGGACTACGAGCTACGAGCAGTACTTC. This encodes CSSSFGTTSYEQYF. The entire variable domain, with the rest obtained from reference TRBV7-9 and TRBJ2-7, is as follows: DTGVSQNPRHKITKRGQNVTFRCDPISEHNRLYWYRQTLGQGPEFLTYFQNEAQLEKSRLLSDRFSAERPKGSFSTLEIQRTEQGDSAMYLCSSSFGTTSYEQYFGPGTRLTVT.

In its sample, this clone was seen once. CDR3 bases: TGTGCCAGCAGCTTAGACAGCGGGAGCACTAGCACAGATACGCAGTATTTT. Amino acid sequence: CASSLDSGSTSTDTQYF. The V call is TRBV7-8, the J call TRBJ2-3, with 8 bases aligning to TRBD2. V was pared by 1 base and J by 0 bases, with 6 bases of the junction left unmatched. Germline CDR1 and CDR2: SGHVS and FQNEAQ. The length of the CDR3 is 17 residues.